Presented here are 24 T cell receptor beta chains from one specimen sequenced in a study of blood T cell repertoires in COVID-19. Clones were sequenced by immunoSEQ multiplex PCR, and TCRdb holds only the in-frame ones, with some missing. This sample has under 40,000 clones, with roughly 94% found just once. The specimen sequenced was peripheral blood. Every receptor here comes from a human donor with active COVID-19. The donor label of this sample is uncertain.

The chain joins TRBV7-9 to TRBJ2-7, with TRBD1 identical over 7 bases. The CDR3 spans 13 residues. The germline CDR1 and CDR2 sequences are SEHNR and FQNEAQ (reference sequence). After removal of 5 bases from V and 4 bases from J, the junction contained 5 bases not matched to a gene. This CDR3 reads CASSLQGWYEQYF. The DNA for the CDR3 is TGTGCCAGCAGCCTACAGGGGTGGTACGAGCAGTACTTC.

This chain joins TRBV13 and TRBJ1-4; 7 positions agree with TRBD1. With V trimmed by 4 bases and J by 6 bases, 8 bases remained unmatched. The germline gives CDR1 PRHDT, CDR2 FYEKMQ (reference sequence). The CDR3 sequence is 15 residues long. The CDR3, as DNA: TGTGCCAGCAGCTCCGCCTTTACAGGGGATGAAAAACTGTTTTTT. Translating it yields CASSSAFTGDEKLFF.

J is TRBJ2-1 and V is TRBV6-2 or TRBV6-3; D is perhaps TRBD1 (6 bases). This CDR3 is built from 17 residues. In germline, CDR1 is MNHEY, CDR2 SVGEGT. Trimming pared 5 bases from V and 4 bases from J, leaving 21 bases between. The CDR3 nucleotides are TGTGCCAGCAGTAGTCTGGATCGGGACATAATGTACAATGAGCAGTTCTTC. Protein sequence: CASSSLDRDIMYNEQFF.

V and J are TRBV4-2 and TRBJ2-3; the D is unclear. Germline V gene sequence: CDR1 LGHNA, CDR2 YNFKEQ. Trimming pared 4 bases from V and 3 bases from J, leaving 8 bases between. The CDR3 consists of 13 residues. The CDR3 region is CASSRSRTDTQYF. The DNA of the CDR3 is TGTGCCAGCAGCCGCTCCCGGACAGATACGCAGTATTTT.

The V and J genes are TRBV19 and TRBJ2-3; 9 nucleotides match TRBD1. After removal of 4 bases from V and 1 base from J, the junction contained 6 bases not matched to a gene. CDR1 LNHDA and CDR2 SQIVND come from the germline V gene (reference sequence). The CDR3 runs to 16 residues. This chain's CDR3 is CASSTTGGWGTDTQYF. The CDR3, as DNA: TGTGCCAGTAGTACCACAGGGGGCTGGGGCACAGATACGCAGTATTTT.

Here the CDR3 DNA reads TGTGCTAGTGGTCAACCGGGACAGGAGTTTTATGAGCAGTTCTTC. Protein product: CASGQPGQEFYEQFF. This chain links TRBV12-5 with TRBJ2-1, with 8 positions matching TRBD1. V shed 5 bases and J 8 bases; nucleotides not matched to a gene: 11. The CDR3 is 15 amino acids. CDR1 and CDR2 (germline): LGHNT, FRNRAP. Looking up the rest from reference TRBV12-5 and TRBJ2-1 gives the full variable domain: DARVTQTPRHKVTEMGQEVTMRCQPILGHNTVFWYRQTMMQGLELLAYFRNRAPLDDSGMPKDRFSAEMPDATLATLKIQPSEPRDSAVYFCASGQPGQEFYEQFFGPGTRLTVL.

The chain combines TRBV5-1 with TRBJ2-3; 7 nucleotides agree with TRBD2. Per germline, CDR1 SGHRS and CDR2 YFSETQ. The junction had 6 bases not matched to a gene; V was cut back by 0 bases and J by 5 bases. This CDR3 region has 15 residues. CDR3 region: CASSLGGTKVDTQYF. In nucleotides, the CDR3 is TGCGCCAGCAGCTTGGGGGGGACTAAAGTAGATACGCAGTATTTT.

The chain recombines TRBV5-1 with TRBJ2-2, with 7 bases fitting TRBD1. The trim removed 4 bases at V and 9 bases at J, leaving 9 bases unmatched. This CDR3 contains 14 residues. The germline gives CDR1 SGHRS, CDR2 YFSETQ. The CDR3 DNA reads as TGCGCCAGCAGCCGGGACAGCCCCGGTAGGGAGCTGTTTTTT. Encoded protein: CASSRDSPGRELFF.

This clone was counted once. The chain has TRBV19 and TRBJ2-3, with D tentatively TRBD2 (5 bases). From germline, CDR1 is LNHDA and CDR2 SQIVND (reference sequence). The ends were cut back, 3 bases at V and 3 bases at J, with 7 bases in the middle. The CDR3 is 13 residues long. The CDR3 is CASSIEGTDTQYF. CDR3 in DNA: TGTGCCAGTAGTATTGAGGGAACAGATACGCAGTATTTT.

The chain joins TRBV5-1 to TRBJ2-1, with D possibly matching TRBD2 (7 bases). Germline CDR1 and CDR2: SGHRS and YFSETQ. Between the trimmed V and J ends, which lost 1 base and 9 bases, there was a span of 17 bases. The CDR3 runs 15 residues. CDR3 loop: CASSLRQGRDGEQFF. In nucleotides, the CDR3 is TGCGCCAGCAGCTTGAGGCAGGGGAGGGACGGTGAGCAGTTCTTC.

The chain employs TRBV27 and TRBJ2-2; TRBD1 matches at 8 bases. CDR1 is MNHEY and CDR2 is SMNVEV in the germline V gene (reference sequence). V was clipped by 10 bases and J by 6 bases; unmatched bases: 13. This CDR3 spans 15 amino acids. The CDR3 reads CATLTETGAAGELFF. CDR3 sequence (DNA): TGTGCCACCCTTACAGAGACAGGGGCGGCCGGGGAGCTGTTTTTT.

The CDR3, as DNA: TGTGCCACCAGCAGAGGGGGCAGGAGATATGGCTACACCTTC. It specifies CATSRGGRRYGYTF. The chain combines TRBV15 with TRBJ1-2, with TRBD1 as a possible D gene (5 bases). CDR1 is LNHNV, CDR2 YYDKDF, per germline (reference sequence). This CDR3 is built from 14 residues. The V and J ends lost 1 base and 5 bases respectively, with 11 bases between them.

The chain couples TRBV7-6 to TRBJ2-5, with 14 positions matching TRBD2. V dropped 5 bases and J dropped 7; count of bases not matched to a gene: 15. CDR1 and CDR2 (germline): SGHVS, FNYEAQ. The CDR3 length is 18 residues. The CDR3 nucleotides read TGTGCCAGCAGCCAGGGGACTAGCGGGGGAACGTACGCCAGGACCCAGTACTTC. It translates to CASSQGTSGGTYARTQYF.

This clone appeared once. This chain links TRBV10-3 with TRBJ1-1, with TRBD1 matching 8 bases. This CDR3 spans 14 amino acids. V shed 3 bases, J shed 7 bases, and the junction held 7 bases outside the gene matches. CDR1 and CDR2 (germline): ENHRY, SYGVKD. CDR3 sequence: CAISDPGQVVEAFF. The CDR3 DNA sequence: TGTGCCATCAGTGACCCGGGACAGGTGGTTGAAGCTTTCTTT.

The CDR3 nucleotides are TGCGCCAGCAGCTTACTAGCGGGGGGGCCGAGCACAGATACGCAGTATTTT. Translated, it gives CASSLLAGGPSTDTQYF. The chain is built from TRBV5-1 and TRBJ2-3; 13 nucleotides match TRBD2. This CDR3 has 17 amino acids. J gave up 0 bases and V 2 bases, and 3 bases lay outside the gene matches. Germline V gives CDR1 SGHRS, CDR2 YFSETQ.

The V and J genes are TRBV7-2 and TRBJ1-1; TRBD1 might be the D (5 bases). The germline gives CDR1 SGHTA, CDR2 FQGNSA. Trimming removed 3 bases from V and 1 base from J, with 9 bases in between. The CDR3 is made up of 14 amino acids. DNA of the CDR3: TGTGCCAGCAGCTTGGACGGGGGGAACACTGAAGCTTTCTTT. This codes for CASSLDGGNTEAFF. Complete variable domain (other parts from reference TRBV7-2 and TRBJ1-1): GAGVSQSPSNKVTEKGKDVELRCDPISGHTALYWYRQSLGQGLEFLIYFQGNSAPDKSGLPSDRFSAERTGGSVSTLTIQRTQQEDSAVYLCASSLDGGNTEAFFGQGTRLTVV.

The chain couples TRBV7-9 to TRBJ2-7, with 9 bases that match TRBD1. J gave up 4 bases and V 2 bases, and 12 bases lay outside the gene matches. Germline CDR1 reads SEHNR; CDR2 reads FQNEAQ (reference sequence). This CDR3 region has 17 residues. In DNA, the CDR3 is TGTGCCAGCAGCTTATTGGGACAGGGCCCTGGCGTTTACGAGCAGTACTTC. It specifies CASSLLGQGPGVYEQYF.

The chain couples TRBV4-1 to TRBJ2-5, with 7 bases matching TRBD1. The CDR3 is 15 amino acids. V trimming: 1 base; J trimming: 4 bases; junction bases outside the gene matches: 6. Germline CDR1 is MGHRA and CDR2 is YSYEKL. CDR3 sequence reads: CASSQAGGARETQYF. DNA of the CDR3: TGCGCCAGCAGCCAAGCAGGGGGAGCACGAGAGACCCAGTACTTC.

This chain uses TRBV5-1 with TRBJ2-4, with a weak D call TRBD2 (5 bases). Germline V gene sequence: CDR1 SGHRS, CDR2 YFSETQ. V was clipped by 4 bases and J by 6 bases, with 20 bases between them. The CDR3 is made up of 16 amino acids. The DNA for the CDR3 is TGCGCCAGCAGCGTTGAAACGGGGTCAGGTAGAAACATTCAGTACTTC. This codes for CASSVETGSGRNIQYF.

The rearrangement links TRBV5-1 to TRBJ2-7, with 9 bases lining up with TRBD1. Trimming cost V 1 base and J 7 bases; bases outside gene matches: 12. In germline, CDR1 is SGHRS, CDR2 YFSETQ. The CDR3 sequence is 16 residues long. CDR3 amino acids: CASSLNSPGTGWEQYF. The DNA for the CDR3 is TGCGCCAGCAGCTTGAACTCTCCCGGGACAGGGTGGGAGCAGTACTTC. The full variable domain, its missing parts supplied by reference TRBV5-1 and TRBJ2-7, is KAGVTQTPRYLIKTRGQQVTLSCSPISGHRSVSWYQQTPGQGLQFLFEYFSETQRNKGNFPGRFSGRQFSNSRSEMNVSTLELGDSALYLCASSLNSPGTGWEQYFGPGTRLTVT.

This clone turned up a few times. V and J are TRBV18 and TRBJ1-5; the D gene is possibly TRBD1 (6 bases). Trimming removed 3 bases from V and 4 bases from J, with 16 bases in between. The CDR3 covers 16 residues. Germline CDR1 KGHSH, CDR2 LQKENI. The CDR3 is CASSPLWGRENQPQHF. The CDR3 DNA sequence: TGTGCCAGCTCACCTCTCTGGGGGCGCGAGAATCAGCCCCAGCATTTT. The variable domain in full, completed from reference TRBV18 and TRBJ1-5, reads NAGVMQNPRHLVRRRGQEARLRCSPMKGHSHVYWYRQLPEEGLKFMVYLQKENIIDESGMPKERFSAEFPKEGPSILRIQQVVRGDSAAYFCASSPLWGRENQPQHFGDGTRLSIL.

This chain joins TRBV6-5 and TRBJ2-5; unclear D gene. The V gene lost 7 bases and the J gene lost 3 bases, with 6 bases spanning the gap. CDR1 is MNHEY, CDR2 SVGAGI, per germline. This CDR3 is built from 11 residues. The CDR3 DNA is TGTGCCAGCATCGGAGAAGAGACCCAGTACTTC. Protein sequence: CASIGEETQYF.

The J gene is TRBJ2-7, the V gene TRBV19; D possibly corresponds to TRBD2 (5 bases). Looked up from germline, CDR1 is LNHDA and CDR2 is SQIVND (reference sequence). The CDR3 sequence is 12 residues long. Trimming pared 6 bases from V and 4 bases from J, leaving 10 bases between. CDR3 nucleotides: TGTGCCAGTAGCGGGAATGGGTACGAGCAGTACTTC. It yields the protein CASSGNGYEQYF.

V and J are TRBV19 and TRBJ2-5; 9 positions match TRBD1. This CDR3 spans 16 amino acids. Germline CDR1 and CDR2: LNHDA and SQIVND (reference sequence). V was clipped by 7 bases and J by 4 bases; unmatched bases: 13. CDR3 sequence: CASNTQGAGGGETQYF. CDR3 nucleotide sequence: TGTGCCAGTAATACACAGGGGGCAGGTGGAGGAGAGACCCAGTACTTC.